Listed below are T cell receptor beta chains from one sample, sequenced in a study of cytomegalovirus exposure and HLA in healthy donors. This table comes from immunoSEQ multiplex PCR, and its TCRdb copy is limited to in-frame clones, with some not included. The sample includes 100,000 to 150,000 clones, 75% to 85% of them seen just once. The sequencing sample was made of PBMCs. Receptor source: a man aged 40-50 years in good health and CMV-seronegative. Each CDR3 is given with its conserved first and last residue. D genes are given only for firm matches. Only part of the rows carry a size: once, few, many, or a class if the clone is expanded.

j_gene,d_gene,abundance,v_gene,CDR3aa,CDR3nt
TRBJ1-1,.,few,TRBV5-1,CASSLGQAGTEAFF,TGCGCCAGCAGCTTAGGACAAGCGGGGACTGAAGCTTTCTTT
TRBJ1-5,.,.,TRBV6-6,CASRIQGANQPQHF,TGTGCCAGCAGGATACAGGGTGCAAATCAGCCCCAGCATTTT
TRBJ2-7,.,.,TRBV30,CAWKQGYEQYF,TGTGCCTGGAAACAGGGCTACGAGCAGTACTTC
TRBJ2-7,.,.,TRBV7-9,CASSPIGGSYEQYF,TGTGCCAGCAGCCCCATAGGGGGCTCCTACGAGCAGTACTTC
TRBJ2-1,TRBD1,.,TRBV6-1,CASTRDRGPDEQFF,TGTGCCAGCACCCGAGACAGGGGTCCGGATGAGCAGTTCTTC
TRBJ2-3,TRBD2,.,TRBV5-6,CASSLPGAGDADTQYF,TGTGCCAGCAGCTTACCAGGAGCGGGAGATGCAGATACGCAGTATTTT
TRBJ1-2,.,once,TRBV21-1,CASSKLVGYGYTF,TGTGCCAGCAGCAAATTAGTTGGCTATGGCTACACCTTC
TRBJ2-5,TRBD1,.,TRBV2,CASGTAEGTQYF,TGTGCCAGTGGGACAGCGGAAGGGACCCAGTACTTC
TRBJ1-5,TRBD1,.,TRBV7-9,CASSVGDSYQPQHF,TGTGCCAGCAGCGTGGGGGACAGTTATCAGCCCCAGCATTTT
TRBJ1-2,TRBD1,.,TRBV6-1,CASSETGQGNYGYTF,TGTGCCAGCAGTGAAACCGGACAGGGTAACTATGGCTACACCTTC
TRBJ2-2,TRBD1,.,TRBV19,CASSDRTGANTGELFF,TGTGCCAGTAGTGATCGGACAGGGGCTAACACCGGGGAGCTGTTTTTT
TRBJ2-1,.,.,TRBV28,CASSLGQTYNEQFF,TGTGCCAGCAGTTTAGGGCAAACCTACAATGAGCAGTTCTTC
TRBJ1-2,.,.,TRBV28,CASEEGSNYGYTF,TGTGCCAGCGAGGAGGGTTCTAACTATGGCTACACCTTC
TRBJ1-1,.,.,TRBV18,CASSPQGRDTEAFF,TGTGCCAGCTCACCTCAGGGCCGCGACACTGAAGCTTTCTTT
TRBJ2-3,.,.,TRBV5-4,CASSINAGSGTDTQYF,TGTGCCAGCAGCATTAACGCGGGGAGCGGCACAGATACGCAGTATTTT
TRBJ2-1,TRBD2,.,TRBV7-8,CASSSGGGGSWDEQFF,TGTGCCAGCAGCTCAGGCGGTGGCGGGAGCTGGGATGAGCAGTTCTTC
TRBJ1-1,TRBD1,.,TRBV5-1,CASSPPTAATGTGMAFF,TGCGCCAGCAGCCCACCTACCGCCGCGACAGGGACCGGGATGGCTTTCTTT
TRBJ2-5,TRBD1,few,TRBV29-1,CSARQGGETQYF,TGCAGCGCGCGACAGGGCGGAGAGACCCAGTACTTC
TRBJ2-5,.,once,TRBV5-1,CASSLGSGQGETQYF,TGCGCCAGCAGCTTGGGGTCAGGTCAGGGGGAGACCCAGTACTTC
TRBJ2-7,TRBD1,.,TRBV6-1,CAIDRVLREQYF,TGTGCCATAGACAGGGTCCTACGCGAGCAGTACTTC
TRBJ1-5,.,.,TRBV6-1,CASSGQPGSNQPQHF,TGTGCCAGCAGTGGACAGCCCGGGAGCAATCAGCCCCAGCATTTT
TRBJ1-2,TRBD1,.,TRBV6-1,CASREGQAAYGYTF,TGTGCCAGCAGGGAGGGACAGGCCGCCTATGGCTACACCTTC
TRBJ1-3,TRBD1,.,TRBV19,CASSRWDRGKTGNTIYF,TGTGCCAGTAGTCGTTGGGACAGGGGGAAGACTGGAAACACCATATATTTT
TRBJ2-5,TRBD2,.,TRBV30,CAWSRDYQGETQYF,TGTGCCTGGAGCCGGGACTACCAAGGAGAGACCCAGTACTTC
TRBJ1-2,.,.,TRBV5-1,CASSLEGTARGDYGYTF,TGCGCCAGCAGCTTGGAGGGTACGGCCCGGGGAGACTATGGCTACACCTTC
TRBJ1-1,TRBD1,.,TRBV2,CASSDTGDRGNTEAFF,TGTGCCAGCAGTGATACCGGGGACAGGGGGAACACTGAAGCTTTCTTT
TRBJ2-7,TRBD2,.,TRBV10-3,CAISGGGSYEQYF,TGTGCCATCAGTGGGGGGGGTTCCTACGAGCAGTACTTC
TRBJ2-2,.,.,TRBV27,CASSETYFSGELFF,TGTGCCAGCAGTGAGACTTACTTCTCCGGGGAGCTGTTTTTT
TRBJ2-5,TRBD1,once,TRBV6-5,CASRPDRAETQYF,TGTGCCAGCAGACCCGACAGGGCGGAGACCCAGTACTTC
TRBJ1-1,.,few,TRBV14,CASSQFRTAWHTEAFF,TGTGCCAGCAGCCAATTCCGGACAGCATGGCACACTGAAGCTTTCTTT
TRBJ2-2,TRBD2,.,TRBV15,CATSRRLAGVTGELFF,TGTGCCACCAGCAGGCGACTAGCGGGAGTCACCGGGGAGCTGTTTTTT
TRBJ2-7,.,.,TRBV18,CASSREPPPYEQYF,TGTGCCAGCTCACGGGAGCCTCCTCCCTACGAGCAGTACTTC
TRBJ2-7,TRBD1,.,TRBV6-5,CASSRGQGAYEQYF,TGTGCCAGCAGTCGGGGACAGGGGGCTTACGAGCAGTACTTC
TRBJ2-3,TRBD2,.,TRBV27,CASSLAGVDLADTQYF,TGTGCCAGCAGTTTGGCGGGAGTCGATTTGGCAGATACGCAGTATTTT
TRBJ1-1,.,few,TRBV6-6,CASNPPGNTEAFF,TGTGCCAGCAACCCCCCAGGGAACACTGAAGCTTTCTTT
TRBJ2-7,TRBD1,.,TRBV5-5,CASSLWDRGLDEQYF,TGTGCCAGCAGCTTGTGGGACAGGGGTCTTGACGAGCAGTACTTC
TRBJ2-3,TRBD1,.,TRBV5-1,CASSQGQGADTQYF,TGCGCCAGCAGCCAGGGACAGGGGGCAGATACGCAGTATTTT
TRBJ2-1,.,.,TRBV13,CASSLRQSYNEQFF,TGTGCCAGCAGCTTAAGACAGAGTTACAATGAGCAGTTCTTC
TRBJ1-2,.,.,TRBV28,CASSLQGMDYGYTF,TGTGCCAGCAGTTTACAGGGAATGGACTATGGCTACACCTTC
TRBJ2-4,TRBD2,.,TRBV6-1,CASSERGGHGPDIQYF,TGTGCCAGCAGTGAACGCGGGGGGCACGGTCCAGACATTCAGTACTTC
TRBJ2-7,TRBD2,few,TRBV7-2,CASSLATSGGVSSYEQYF,TGTGCCAGCAGCTTAGCGACTAGCGGGGGGGTGTCCTCCTACGAGCAGTACTTC
TRBJ2-3,TRBD2,.,TRBV11-3,CASSSRLAGGSDTQYF,TGTGCCAGCAGCTCCAGACTAGCGGGAGGGTCAGATACGCAGTATTTT
TRBJ2-7,.,.,TRBV28,CASSLNLEQYF,TGTGCCAGCAGTTTAAATCTCGAGCAGTACTTC
TRBJ1-4,.,.,TRBV5-1,CASSLVGREDEKLFF,TGCGCCAGCAGCTTGGTCGGCAGGGAGGATGAAAAACTGTTTTTT
TRBJ1-1,.,.,TRBV7-8,CASSLGYNTEAFF,TGTGCCAGCAGCTTAGGCTACAACACTGAAGCTTTCTTT